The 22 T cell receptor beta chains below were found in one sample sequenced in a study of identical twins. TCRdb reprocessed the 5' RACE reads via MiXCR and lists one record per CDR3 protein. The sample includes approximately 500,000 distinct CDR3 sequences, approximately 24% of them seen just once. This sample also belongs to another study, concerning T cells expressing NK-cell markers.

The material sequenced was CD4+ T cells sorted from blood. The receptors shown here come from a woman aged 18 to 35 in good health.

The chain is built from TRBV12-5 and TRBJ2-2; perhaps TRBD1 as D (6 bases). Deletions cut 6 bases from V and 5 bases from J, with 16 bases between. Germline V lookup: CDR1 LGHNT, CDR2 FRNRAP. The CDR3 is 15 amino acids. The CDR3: CASGRDRMRTGELFF. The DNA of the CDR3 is TGTGCTAGTGGCCGCGACAGGATGAGGACCGGGGAGCTGTTTTTT. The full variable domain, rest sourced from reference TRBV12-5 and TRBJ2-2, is DARVTQTPRHKVTEMGQEVTMRCQPILGHNTVFWYRQTMMQGLELLAYFRNRAPLDDSGMPKDRFSAEMPDATLATLKIQPSEPRDSAVYFCASGRDRMRTGELFFGEGSRLTVL.

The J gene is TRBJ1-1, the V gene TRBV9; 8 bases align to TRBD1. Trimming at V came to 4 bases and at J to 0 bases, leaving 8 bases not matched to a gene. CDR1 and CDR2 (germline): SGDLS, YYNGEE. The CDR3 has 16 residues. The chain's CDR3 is CASSIHPGGLNTEAFF. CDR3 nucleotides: TGTGCCAGCAGCATTCATCCAGGGGGCCTGAACACTGAAGCTTTCTTT. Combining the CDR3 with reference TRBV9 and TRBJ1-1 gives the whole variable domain DSGVTQTPKHLITATGQRVTLRCSPRSGDLSVYWYQQSLDQGLQFLIQYYNGEERAKGNILERFSAQQFPDLHSELNLSSLELGDSALYFCASSIHPGGLNTEAFFGQGTRLTVV.

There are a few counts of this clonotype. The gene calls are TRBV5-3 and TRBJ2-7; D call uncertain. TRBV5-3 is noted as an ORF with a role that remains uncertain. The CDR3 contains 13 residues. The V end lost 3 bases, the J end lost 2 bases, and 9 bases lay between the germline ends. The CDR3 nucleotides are TGTGCCAGAAGCTCCGCGGCGGCCTACGAGCAGTACTTC. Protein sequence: CARSSAAAYEQYF.

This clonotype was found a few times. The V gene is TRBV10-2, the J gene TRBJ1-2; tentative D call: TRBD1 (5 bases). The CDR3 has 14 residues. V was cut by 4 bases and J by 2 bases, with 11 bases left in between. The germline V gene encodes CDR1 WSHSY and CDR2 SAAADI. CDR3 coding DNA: TGCGCCAGCAGTGTTCGGGGGACCAACTATGGCTACACCTTC. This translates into CASSVRGTNYGYTF.

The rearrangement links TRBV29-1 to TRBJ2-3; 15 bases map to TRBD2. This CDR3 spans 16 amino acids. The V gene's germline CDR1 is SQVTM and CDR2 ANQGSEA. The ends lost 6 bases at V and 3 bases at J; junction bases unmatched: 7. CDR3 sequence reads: CSVAGLAGGPTDTQYF. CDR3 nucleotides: TGCAGCGTCGCCGGACTAGCGGGAGGGCCAACAGATACGCAGTATTTT.

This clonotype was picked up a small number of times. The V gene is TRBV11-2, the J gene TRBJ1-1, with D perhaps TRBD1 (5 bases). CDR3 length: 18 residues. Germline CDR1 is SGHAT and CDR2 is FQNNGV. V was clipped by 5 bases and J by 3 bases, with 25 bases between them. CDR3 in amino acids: CASSSLGMWGTRDTEAFF. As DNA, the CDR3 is TGTGCCAGCAGCAGCTTAGGGATGTGGGGGACGCGGGACACTGAAGCTTTCTTT.

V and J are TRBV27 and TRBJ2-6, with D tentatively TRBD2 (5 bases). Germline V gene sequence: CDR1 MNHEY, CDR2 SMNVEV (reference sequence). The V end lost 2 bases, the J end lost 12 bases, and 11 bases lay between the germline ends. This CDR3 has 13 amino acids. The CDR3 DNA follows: TGTGCCAGCAGTTTAAGAGGGCTCAGCGTCCTGACTTTC. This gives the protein CASSLRGLSVLTF.

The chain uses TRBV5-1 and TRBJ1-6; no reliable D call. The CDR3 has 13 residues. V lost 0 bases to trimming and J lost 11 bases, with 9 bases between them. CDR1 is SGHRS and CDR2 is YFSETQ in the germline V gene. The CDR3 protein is CASSLEGQTPLHF. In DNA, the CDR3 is TGCGCCAGCAGCTTGGAGGGTCAGACACCCCTCCACTTT.

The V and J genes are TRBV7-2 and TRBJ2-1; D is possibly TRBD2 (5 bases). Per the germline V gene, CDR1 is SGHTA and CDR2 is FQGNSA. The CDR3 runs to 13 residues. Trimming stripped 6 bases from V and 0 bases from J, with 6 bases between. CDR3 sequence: CASRTTSYNEQFF. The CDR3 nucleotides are TGTGCCAGCAGGACTACCTCCTACAATGAGCAGTTCTTC.

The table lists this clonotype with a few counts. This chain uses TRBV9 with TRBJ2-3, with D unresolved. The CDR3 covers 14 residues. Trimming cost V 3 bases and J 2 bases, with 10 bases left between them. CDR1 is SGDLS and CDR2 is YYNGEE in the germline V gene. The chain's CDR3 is CASSAEPVTDTQYF. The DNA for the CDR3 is TGTGCCAGCAGCGCCGAACCTGTCACAGATACGCAGTATTTT.

CDR3 nucleotides: TGCAGCGTTGAAGTCCCCTTTGGAGCGGGAGGGAGGTACAATGAGCAGTTCTTC. This codes for CSVEVPFGAGGRYNEQFF. The genes are TRBV29-1 and TRBJ2-1; 10 bases fit TRBD2. Germline values: CDR1 SQVTM, CDR2 ANQGSEA. This CDR3 comprises 18 residues. With V trimmed by 1 base and J by 4 bases, 13 bases remained unmatched.

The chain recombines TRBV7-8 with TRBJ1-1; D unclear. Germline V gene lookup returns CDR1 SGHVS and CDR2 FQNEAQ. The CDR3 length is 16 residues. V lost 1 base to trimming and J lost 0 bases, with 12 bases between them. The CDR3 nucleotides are TGTGCCAGCAGCTTAGGGTCCGGCACTATGAACACTGAAGCTTTCTTT. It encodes CASSLGSGTMNTEAFF.

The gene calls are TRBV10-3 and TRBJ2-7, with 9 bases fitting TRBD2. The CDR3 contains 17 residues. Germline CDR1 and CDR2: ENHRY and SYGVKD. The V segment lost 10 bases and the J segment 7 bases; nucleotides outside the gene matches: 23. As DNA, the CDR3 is TGTGCCACCTCCAGCGCGGTAGCGGGAGATGTACGTATGGAGCAGTACTTC. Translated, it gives CATSSAVAGDVRMEQYF.

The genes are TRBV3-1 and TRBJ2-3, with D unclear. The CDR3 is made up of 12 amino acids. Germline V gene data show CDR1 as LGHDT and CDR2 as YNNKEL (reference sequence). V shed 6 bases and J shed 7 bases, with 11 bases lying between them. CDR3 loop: CASRGPTNTQYF. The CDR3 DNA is TGTGCCAGCAGAGGACCTACGAATACGCAGTATTTT.

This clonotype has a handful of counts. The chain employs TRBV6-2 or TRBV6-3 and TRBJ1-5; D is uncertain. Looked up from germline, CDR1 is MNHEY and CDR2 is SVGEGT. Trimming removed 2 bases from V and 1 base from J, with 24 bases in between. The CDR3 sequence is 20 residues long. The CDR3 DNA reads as TGTGCCAGCAGTTACGATTACATCGTTTGGCGCCAAACCAGCAATCAGCCCCAGCATTTT. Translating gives CASSYDYIVWRQTSNQPQHF.

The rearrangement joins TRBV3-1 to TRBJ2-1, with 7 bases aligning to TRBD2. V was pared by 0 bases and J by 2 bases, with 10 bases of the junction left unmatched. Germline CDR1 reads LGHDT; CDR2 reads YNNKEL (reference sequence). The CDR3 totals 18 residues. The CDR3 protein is CASSQDRSSGDTYNEQFF. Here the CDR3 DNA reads TGTGCCAGCAGCCAAGATAGGTCTAGCGGAGATACCTACAATGAGCAGTTCTTC.

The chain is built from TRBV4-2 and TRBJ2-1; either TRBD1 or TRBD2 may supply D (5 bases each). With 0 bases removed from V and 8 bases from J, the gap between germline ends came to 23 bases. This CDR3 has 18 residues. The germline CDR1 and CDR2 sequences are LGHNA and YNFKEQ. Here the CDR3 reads CASSQDLGATGQVDEQFF. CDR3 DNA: TGTGCCAGCAGCCAAGACCTCGGAGCCACGGGGCAGGTTGATGAGCAGTTCTTC.

Here the CDR3 DNA reads TGTGCCAGCACCGCAACGAGAAACACCATATATTTT. It is translated as CASTATRNTIYF. The chain carries TRBV12-3 or TRBV12-4 and TRBJ1-3; no clear D. This CDR3 is 12 amino acids long. Trimming pared 7 bases from V and 5 bases from J, leaving 9 bases between.

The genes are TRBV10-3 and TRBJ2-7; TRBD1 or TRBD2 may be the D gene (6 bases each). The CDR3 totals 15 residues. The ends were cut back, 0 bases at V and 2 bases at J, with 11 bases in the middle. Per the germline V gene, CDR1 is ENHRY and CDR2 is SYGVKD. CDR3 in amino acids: CAISESGGRAYEQYF. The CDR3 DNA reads TGTGCCATCAGTGAGTCGGGGGGCCGCGCCTACGAGCAGTACTTC.

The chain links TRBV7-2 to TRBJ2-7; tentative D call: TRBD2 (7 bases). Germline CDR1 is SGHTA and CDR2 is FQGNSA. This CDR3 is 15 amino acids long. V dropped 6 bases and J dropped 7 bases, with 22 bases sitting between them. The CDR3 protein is CASSIKGGGPLEQYF. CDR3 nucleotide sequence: TGTGCCAGCAGTATAAAAGGGGGGGGCCCGCTAGAGCAGTACTTC. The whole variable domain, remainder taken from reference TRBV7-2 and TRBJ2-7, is GAGVSQSPSNKVTEKGKDVELRCDPISGHTALYWYRQSLGQGLEFLIYFQGNSAPDKSGLPSDRFSAERTGGSVSTLTIQRTQQEDSAVYLCASSIKGGGPLEQYFGPGTRLTVT.

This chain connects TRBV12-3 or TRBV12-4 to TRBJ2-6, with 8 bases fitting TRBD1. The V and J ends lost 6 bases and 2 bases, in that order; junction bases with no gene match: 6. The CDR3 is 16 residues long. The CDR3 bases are TGTGCCAGCAGATATGGACAGGGCGCTGGGGCCAACGTCCTGACTTTC. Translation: CASRYGQGAGANVLTF.

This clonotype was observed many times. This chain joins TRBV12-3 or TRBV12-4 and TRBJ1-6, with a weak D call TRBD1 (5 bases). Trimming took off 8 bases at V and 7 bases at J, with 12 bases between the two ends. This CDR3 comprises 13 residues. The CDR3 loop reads CASGRQLNSPLHF. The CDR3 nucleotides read TGTGCCAGCGGTCGACAGCTCAATTCACCCCTCCACTTT.